What follows describes a single T cell receptor (beta chain). Authors' analysis steps: Amplified reference gene primers provided the basis for estimating nucleated cell counts. Sequencing was performed with immunoSEQ multiplex PCR; in TCRdb, only in-frame clones are kept and a portion is missing. V, J and clone size reflect that table, while D and trimming were determined from the DNA. The sample includes about 140,000 clones, about 80% of them seen just once. The ends were cut back, 3 bases at V and 0 bases at J, with 11 bases in the middle. Germline assignment: CDR1 MNHEY and CDR2 SVGAGI. The CDR3 has 15 residues. The sample originates from a study of blood T cell repertoires in COVID-19. Whole-study context: COVID-19 samples collected from the United States, Italy and Spain covered acute and convalescent phases. The analysed material was cDNA or gDNA that came from T cells, B-cell-depleted T cells, or PBMCs.

The TCR comes from a human donor in a cohort sampled during active COVID-19. Sequenced: peripheral blood. The chain carries TRBV6-5 and TRBJ1-2, with a tentative D call TRBD1 (5 bases). Here the CDR3 DNA reads TGTGCCAGCAGTTATCTTGGGGCAGCTAACTATGGCTACACCTTC. Its protein is CASSYLGAANYGYTF.